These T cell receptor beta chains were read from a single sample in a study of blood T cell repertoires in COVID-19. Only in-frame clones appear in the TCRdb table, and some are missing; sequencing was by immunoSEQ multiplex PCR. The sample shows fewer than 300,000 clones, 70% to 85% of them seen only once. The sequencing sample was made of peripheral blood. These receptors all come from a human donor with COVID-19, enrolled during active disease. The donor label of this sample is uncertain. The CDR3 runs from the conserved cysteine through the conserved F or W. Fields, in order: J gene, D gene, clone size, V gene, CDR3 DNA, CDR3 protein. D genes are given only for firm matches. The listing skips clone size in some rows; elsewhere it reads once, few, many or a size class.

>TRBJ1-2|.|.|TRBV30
TGTGCCTGGAGTGGGGGGACCTCAGGGGAGAGGGGCTTC
CAWSGGTSGERGF
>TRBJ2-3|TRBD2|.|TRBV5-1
TGCGCCAGCAGCTTTGCTAGCGGGACCACAGATACGCAGTATTTT
CASSFASGTTDTQYF
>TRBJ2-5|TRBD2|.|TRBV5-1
TGCGCCAGCAGCTTGGGTCCCCTAGCGGGAGAAGAGACCCAGTACTTC
CASSLGPLAGEETQYF
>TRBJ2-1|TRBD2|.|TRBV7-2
TGTGCCAGCACCCTAATGGGCGGGAGCAATGAGCAGTTCTTC
CASTLMGGSNEQFF
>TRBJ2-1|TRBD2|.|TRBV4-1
TGCGCCAGCAGCCAAGGACTAGCGGGAGTAGGGTCTAGTGGTGAGCAGTTCTTC
CASSQGLAGVGSSGEQFF
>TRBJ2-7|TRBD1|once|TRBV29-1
TGCAGCGTCCGCCGGACAGGAGCCTATGAGCAGTACTTC
CSVRRTGAYEQYF
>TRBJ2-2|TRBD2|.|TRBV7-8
TGTGCCAGCAGCTTAGTCCGCCTAGCGGGAGGGCCAGGTCCCGGGGAGCTGTTTTTT
CASSLVRLAGGPGPGELFF
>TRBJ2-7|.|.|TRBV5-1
TGCGCCAGCAGCTTGAACCTGGGACTCCCCTACGAGCAGTACTTC
CASSLNLGLPYEQYF
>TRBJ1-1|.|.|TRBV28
TGTGCCAGCAGTTTATTCGACGGGGGGACTGAAGCTTTCTTT
CASSLFDGGTEAFF
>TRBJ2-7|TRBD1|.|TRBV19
TGTGCCAGTAGTATCTCACAGGGGGGTCGCAGGTACTTC
CASSISQGGRRYF
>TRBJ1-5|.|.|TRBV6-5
TGTGCCAGCCGTACAGCTTCGGGGAGGCCCCAGCATTTT
CASRTASGRPQHF
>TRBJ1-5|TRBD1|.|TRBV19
TGTGCCAGTAGTAGACAGGGTCCGCCCCAGCATTTT
CASSRQGPPQHF
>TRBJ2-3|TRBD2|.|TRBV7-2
TGTGCCAGCAGCCAATATCTCCTAGCGGGATCTAGCACAGATACGCAGTATTTT
CASSQYLLAGSSTDTQYF
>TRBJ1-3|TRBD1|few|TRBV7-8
TGTGCCAGCAGCTTAGACAGGGGGCATGGAAACACCATATATTTT
CASSLDRGHGNTIYF
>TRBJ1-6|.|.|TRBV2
TGTGCCAGCAGACCCGGGACTGCCAATTCACCCCTCCACTTT
CASRPGTANSPLHF
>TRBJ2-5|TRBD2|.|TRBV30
TGTGCCTGTGATAGCGGGAGAGGTGCGACCCAGTACTTC
CACDSGRGATQYF
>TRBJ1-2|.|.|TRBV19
TGTGCCAGTACCACGATGGACGGGACTAACTATGGCTACACCTTC
CASTTMDGTNYGYTF
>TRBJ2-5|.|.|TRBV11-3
TGTGCCAGCAGCTTAGGGGTTCCGGGGACCCAGTACTTC
CASSLGVPGTQYF
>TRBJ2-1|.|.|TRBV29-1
TGCAGCGTGGCGATGGGCACCGACTCCTACAATGAGCAGTTCTTC
CSVAMGTDSYNEQFF
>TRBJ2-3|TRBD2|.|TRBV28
TGTGCCAGCAGTTCACCGGGACTAGCGGCAAATACGCAGTATTTT
CASSSPGLAANTQYF
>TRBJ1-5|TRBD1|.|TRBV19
TGTGCCAGTAGTTTCCAGGGGGCTCTGAATCAGCCCCAGCATTTT
CASSFQGALNQPQHF
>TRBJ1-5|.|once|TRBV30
TGTGCCGGACGGGGGAGCCCCAATCAGCCCCAGCATTTT
CAGRGSPNQPQHF
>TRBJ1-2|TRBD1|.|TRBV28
TGTGCCAGCGGGGACAGGCATGCTGTCTATGGCTACACCTTC
CASGDRHAVYGYTF
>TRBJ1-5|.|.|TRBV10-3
TGTGCCATCAGGGGGGGAGACACCGCTAACCAGCCCCAGCATTTT
CAIRGGDTANQPQHF
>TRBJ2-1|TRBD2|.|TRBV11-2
TGTGCCAGCAGCTTTGGGCGGGAGAATGAGCAGTTCTTC
CASSFGRENEQFF
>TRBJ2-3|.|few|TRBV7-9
TGTGCCAGCAGCTTAGGGACAGAGATAGATACGCAGTATTTT
CASSLGTEIDTQYF
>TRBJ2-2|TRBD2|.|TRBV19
TGTGCCAGTAGTATAGGGGGACTAGCGGGAGGCCGGATCGGGGAGCTGTTTTTT
CASSIGGLAGGRIGELFF
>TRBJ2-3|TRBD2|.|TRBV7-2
TGTGCCAGCAGAACCGGGACTAGCGGGACGCAGTATTTT
CASRTGTSGTQYF
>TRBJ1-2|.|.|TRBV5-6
TGTGCCAGCAGCTTGTATCTGGGGGCATTAACATCAGCTAACTATGGCTACACCTTC
CASSLYLGALTSANYGYTF
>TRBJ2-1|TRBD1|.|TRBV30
TGTGCCTGGATGGTGAACAGGGGGTCCTATGAGCAGTTCTTC
CAWMVNRGSYEQFF
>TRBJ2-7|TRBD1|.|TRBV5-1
TGCGCCAGCAGCTTGGGGACAGGGAGCTCCTACGAGCAGTACTTC
CASSLGTGSSYEQYF
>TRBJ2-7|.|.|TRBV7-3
TGTGCCAGCAGCTTAAGCGCCAATGCCTACGAGCAGTACTTC
CASSLSANAYEQYF
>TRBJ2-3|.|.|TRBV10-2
TGCGCCAGCAGTGAGCTAGCGACCAGCCCAGATACGCAGTATTTT
CASSELATSPDTQYF
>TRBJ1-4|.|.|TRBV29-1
TGCAGCGTTGTGCCGGAGGGTTCGGTAAAACTGTTTTTT
CSVVPEGSVKLFF
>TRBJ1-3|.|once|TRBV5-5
TGTGCCAGCAGCCCCGGGTTGGATGGAAACACCATATATTTT
CASSPGLDGNTIYF
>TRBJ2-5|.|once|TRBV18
TGTGCCAGCTCACCAGACATCCAAGAGACCCAGTACTTC
CASSPDIQETQYF
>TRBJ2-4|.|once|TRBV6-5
TGTGCCAGCAGCGGACTCGTGAACATTCAGTACTTC
CASSGLVNIQYF
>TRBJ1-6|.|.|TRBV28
TGTGCCAGCAGTCGACCGGGGGGGGGAGTGAATTCACCCCTCCACTTT
CASSRPGGGVNSPLHF
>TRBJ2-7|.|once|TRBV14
TGTGCCAGCAGCCGCCGCGATAAGCCCTACGAGCAGTACTTC
CASSRRDKPYEQYF
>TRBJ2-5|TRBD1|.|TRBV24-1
TGTGCCACCAGTGACGCCGGACAGGTTCAAGAGACCCAGTACTTC
CATSDAGQVQETQYF
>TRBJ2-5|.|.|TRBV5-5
TGTGCCAGCAGCTTGATGGGGGGAGAGACCCAGTACTTC
CASSLMGGETQYF
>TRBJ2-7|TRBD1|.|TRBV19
TGTGCCACCGAATCCGGGACAGGGGGTCGGGAGCAGTACTTC
CATESGTGGREQYF
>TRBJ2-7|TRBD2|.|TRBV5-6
TGTGCCAGCAGTCCCTCGGGGGGGCCCTTATCCTACGAGCAGTACTTC
CASSPSGGPLSYEQYF
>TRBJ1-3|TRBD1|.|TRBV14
TGTGCCAGCAGCCTTCAGACTTACAGGGGGCCTGGAAACACCATATATTTT
CASSLQTYRGPGNTIYF
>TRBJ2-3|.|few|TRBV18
TGTGCCAGCTCACCACAGGGGGTAGATACGCAGTATTTT
CASSPQGVDTQYF
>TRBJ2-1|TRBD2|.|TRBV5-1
TGCGCCAGCAGCTACGGACTAGCGGGAGGGCTCGGCTCCTACAATGAGCAGTTCTTC
CASSYGLAGGLGSYNEQFF
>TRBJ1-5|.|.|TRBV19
TGTGCCAGTAGTATCCGCCATGGGGCCAATCAGCCCCAGCATTTT
CASSIRHGANQPQHF
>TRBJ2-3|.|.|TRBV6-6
TGTGCCAGCAGTTATAGCGGAACTAGCACAGATACGCAGTATTTT
CASSYSGTSTDTQYF
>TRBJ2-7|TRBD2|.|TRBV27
TGTGCCAGCAGCAGCGGGAGGGCCTACGAGCAGTACTTC
CASSSGRAYEQYF
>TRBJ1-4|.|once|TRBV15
TGTGCCACCAGCCCTAGATTAAATGAAAAACTGTTTTTT
CATSPRLNEKLFF
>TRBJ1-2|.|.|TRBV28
TGTGCCAGCAGTTTATACAACAGCAACTATGGCTACACCTTC
CASSLYNSNYGYTF
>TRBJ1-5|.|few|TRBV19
TGTGCCAGTAGTATAGACAGGGAGGGCAATCAGCCCCAGCATTTT
CASSIDREGNQPQHF
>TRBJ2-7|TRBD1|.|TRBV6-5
TGTGCCAGCAGCAGGGGGCAGATGGACTACGAGCAGTACTTC
CASSRGQMDYEQYF
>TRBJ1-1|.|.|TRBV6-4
TGTGCCAGCAGTGCCCTTTTGAACACTGAAGCTTTCTTT
CASSALLNTEAFF
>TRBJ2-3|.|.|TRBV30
TGTGCCTGGAGTCCCCGGGGGGCTGATACGCAGTATTTT
CAWSPRGADTQYF
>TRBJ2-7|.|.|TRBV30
TGTGCCTGGAGCGCAGCGCCCCATTCTTACGAGCAGTACTTC
CAWSAAPHSYEQYF
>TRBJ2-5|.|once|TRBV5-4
TGTGCCAGCAGCTGGAAGCGGGACCAAGAGACCCAGTACTTC
CASSWKRDQETQYF
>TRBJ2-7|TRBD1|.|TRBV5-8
TGTGCCAGCACGAGGACAGGGTTGGGTTACGAGCAGTACTTC
CASTRTGLGYEQYF